This TCR beta chain was profiled in a study of shared T cell receptors in the human thymus (dated by TCRdb to the early 2020s). Concerning the study at large: The study examined how self-reactive, shared T-cell receptor alpha chains are generated in the human thymus.

Library preparation used the immunoSEQ multiplex PCR assay. TCRdb mirrors the immuneACCESS table, restricted to in-frame sequences. Some clones are absent from its copies; in checked studies, under half trace to an unresolved V gene, and the reason for the others is unknown. A total of 650,000 to 950,000 clones appear in this sample, 75% to 90% of them only once. More than 0.01% of the sample goes to the ten largest clones. Between the V and J ends, shortened by 5 bases and 4 bases respectively, the junction contains 13 bases. The CDR3 runs 14 residues from the cysteine to the phenylalanine. Only the CDR3 DNA stays, 42 bases, in frame from base 1. The germline V gene gives CDR1 as SGHNT and CDR2 as YENEEA. This clone came up once. The antigen this receptor binds is unknown. The sample holds no much larger clone one base away, and base qualities are not on file. These data also featured in a second study, about human thymus T cells. As the second publication notes: In Finland, the donors were immunologically healthy infants who were having open corrective cardiac surgery for congenital heart defects. Thymus tissue was collected as surgical resects that were removed during corrective cardiac surgery. V and J gene segment usage appeared biased in both thymic and peripheral blood repertoires. Highly overlapping thymic TCR repertoires among unrelated individuals were reported in the related research. The study characterized TCR alpha and beta repertoires from about 8 infant thymus samples and a few related peripheral blood samples. The infant donors were about 7 to 250 days old, and the cohort included several males and two females. After being mechanically released from the tissue, thymocytes were kept at -70 degrees C in pellets of roughly 9.5-31 million cells. Genomic DNA was extracted from frozen cell pellets with a QIAsymphony instrument. The immunoSEQ multiplex PCR assay was used to amplify the TCRB and TCRAD loci from a standardized quantity of quality-controlled genomic DNA. Amplicons spanned the V(D)J region at a length sufficient to cover the CDR3 and identify V and J genes. Through the commercial immunoSEQ service, the amplicons were sequenced on an Illumina platform. Primer bias and sequencing errors were corrected as previously described, and TCRAD and TCRB were defined on the basis of the IMGT database. immunoSEQ Analyzer 3.0 and VDJTools were used for repertoire analysis, which covered basic statistics, V/J segment usage, diversity estimates, rarefaction and pairwise overlap. To estimate diversity, the Chao1, ChaoE, Efron-Thisted, Shannon and inverse Simpson indices were applied, and diversity was also estimated on datasets down-sampled to the smallest sample. Repertoire overlap used strict matching of CDR3 nucleotide sequence, V gene and J gene, with Jaccard-based multidimensional scaling clustering. On average, thymus samples yielded about 810,000 unique TCRB clonotypes, whereas blood samples yielded 75,000 to 95,000.

The chain employs TRBV11-3 and TRBJ2-3; the D gene is not confidently resolved. This receptor was identified in a girl under two years old with a congenital heart defect. Donor details come from another sample of the same person, matched by shared clones. The specimen sequenced was thymocytes. The CDR3 protein is CASSRKRFPDTQYF. At the DNA level, the sequence is TGTGCCAGCAGCCGAAAGAGGTTCCCAGATACGCAGTATTTT.